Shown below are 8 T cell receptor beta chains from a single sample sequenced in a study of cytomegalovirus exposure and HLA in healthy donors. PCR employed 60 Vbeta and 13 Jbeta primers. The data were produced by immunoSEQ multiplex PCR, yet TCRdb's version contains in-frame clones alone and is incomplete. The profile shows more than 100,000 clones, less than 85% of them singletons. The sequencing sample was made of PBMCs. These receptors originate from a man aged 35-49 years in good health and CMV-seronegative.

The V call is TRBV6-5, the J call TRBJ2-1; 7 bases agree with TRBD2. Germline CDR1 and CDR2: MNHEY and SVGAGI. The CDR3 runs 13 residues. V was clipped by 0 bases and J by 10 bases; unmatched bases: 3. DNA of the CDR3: TGTGCCAGCAGTTACTCGAGTAGCGGGGAGCAGTTCTTC. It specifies CASSYSSSGEQFF.

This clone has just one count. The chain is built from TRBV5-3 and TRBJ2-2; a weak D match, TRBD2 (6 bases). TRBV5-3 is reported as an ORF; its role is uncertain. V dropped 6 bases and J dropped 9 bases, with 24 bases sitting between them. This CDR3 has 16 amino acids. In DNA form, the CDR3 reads TGTGCCAGAAATCCCCGACTAGTCTCCCTGCCCCGGGAGCTGTTTTTT. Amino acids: CARNPRLVSLPRELFF.

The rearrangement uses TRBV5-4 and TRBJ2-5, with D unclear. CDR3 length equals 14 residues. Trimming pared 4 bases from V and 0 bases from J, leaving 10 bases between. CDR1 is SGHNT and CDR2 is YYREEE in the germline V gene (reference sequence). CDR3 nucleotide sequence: TGTGCCAGCAGCCCCGTTATAAACCAAGAGACCCAGTACTTC. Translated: CASSPVINQETQYF.

CDR3 in amino acids: CASSDVQGGIGELFF. CDR3 DNA: TGTGCCAGCAGTGATGTGCAGGGGGGCATCGGGGAGCTGTTTTTT. This rearrangement joins TRBV2 to TRBJ2-2; D is perhaps TRBD1 (7 bases). Germline values: CDR1 SNHLY, CDR2 FYNNEI. V was cut by 3 bases and J by 7 bases, with 15 bases left in between. The CDR3 spans 15 residues.

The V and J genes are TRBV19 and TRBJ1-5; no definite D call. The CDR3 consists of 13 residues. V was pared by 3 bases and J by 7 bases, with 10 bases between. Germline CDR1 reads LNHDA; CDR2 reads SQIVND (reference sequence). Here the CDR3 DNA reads TGTGCCAGTAGTATGGACTTAACGCAGCCCCAGCATTTT. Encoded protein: CASSMDLTQPQHF.

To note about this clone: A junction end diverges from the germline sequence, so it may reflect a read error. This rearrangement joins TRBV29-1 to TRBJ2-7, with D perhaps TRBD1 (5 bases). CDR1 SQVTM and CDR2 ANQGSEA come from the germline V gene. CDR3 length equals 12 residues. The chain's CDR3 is CSVRTDGHEQYF. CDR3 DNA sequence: TGCAGCGTAAGAACAGATGGACACGAGCAGTACTTT.

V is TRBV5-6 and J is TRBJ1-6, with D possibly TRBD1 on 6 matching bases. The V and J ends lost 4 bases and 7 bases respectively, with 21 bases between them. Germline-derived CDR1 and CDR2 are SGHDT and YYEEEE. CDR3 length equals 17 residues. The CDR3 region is CASSIDYREKANSPLHF. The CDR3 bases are TGTGCCAGCAGCATTGACTACAGGGAAAAGGCAAATTCACCCCTCCACTTT.

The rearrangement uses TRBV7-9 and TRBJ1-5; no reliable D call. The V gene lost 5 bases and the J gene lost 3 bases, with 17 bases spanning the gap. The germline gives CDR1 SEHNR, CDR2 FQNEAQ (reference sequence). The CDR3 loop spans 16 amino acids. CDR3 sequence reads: CASSLDGNPNNQPQHF. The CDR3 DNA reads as TGTGCCAGCAGCCTCGACGGGAACCCAAACAATCAGCCCCAGCATTTT.